The 6 T cell receptor beta chains listed next were all sequenced from one sample in a study of Graves' ophthalmopathy and Graves' hyperthyroidism. Amplification of the TCR beta CDR3 regions used RNA transcripts (as template). An opening RT-PCR round employed HTBI primers and preceded a second-round multiplex PCR. TCRdb re-analysed the multiplex PCR reads in MiXCR, keeping a single row per CDR3 protein. The data contain 600,000 to 650,000 distinct CDR3 sequences, about a fifth of them singletons. The specimen was peripheral blood. These receptors originate from a young woman with stable Graves' hyperthyroidism. Some clones in this sample may be carry-over from other donors' samples.

As for this clonotype: Just one base apart from a much larger clone, this may be a read error. The chain combines TRBV20-1 with TRBJ2-7; TRBD1 might be the D (5 bases). The length of the CDR3 is 15 residues. V was trimmed by 6 bases and J by 2 bases, leaving 20 bases between them. Germline values: CDR1 DFQATT, CDR2 SNEGSKA (reference sequence). The CDR3: CSARKTQGSPYEQYV. The CDR3 nucleotides read TGCAGTGCCAGAAAGACCCAGGGCAGCCCCTACGAGCAGTACGTC.

This chain uses TRBV7-2 with TRBJ1-5; D gene ambiguous. The CDR3 contains 15 residues. The germline V gene encodes CDR1 SGHTA and CDR2 FQGNSA. V was shortened by 5 bases and J by 4 bases, with 15 bases between the two germline ends. CDR3 DNA sequence: TGTGCCAGCAGCGTCGGACCTCGGGAGAATCAGCCCCAGCATTTT. Translating it yields CASSVGPRENQPQHF.

This clonotype was observed many times. The J gene is TRBJ1-5, the V gene TRBV20-1; TRBD1 aligns across 7 bases. The germline V gene encodes CDR1 DFQATT and CDR2 SNEGSKA (reference sequence). With V trimmed by 6 bases and J by 0 bases, 5 bases remained unmatched. The CDR3 consists of 14 residues. For the CDR3, the DNA is TGCAGTGCCATGGACAGGCATAGCAATCAGCCCCAGCATTTT. It encodes CSAMDRHSNQPQHF.

As DNA, the CDR3 is TGTGCCAGCAGTTTGGGGGCAGGGCGGAAGGCTAGCAATCAGCCCCAGCATTTT. This gives the protein CASSLGAGRKASNQPQHF. The chain uses TRBV12-3 or TRBV12-4 and TRBJ1-5; D might be TRBD1 (6 bases). The CDR3 is made up of 18 amino acids. V lost 3 bases and J 0 bases, leaving 18 bases between the germline ends.

The table lists this clonotype with many counts. The J gene is TRBJ1-5, the V gene TRBV28; TRBD1 is a possible D gene (5 bases). The V end was cut by 6 bases, the J end by 4 bases, with 13 bases between. This CDR3 is built from 14 residues. Germline V lookup: CDR1 MDHEN, CDR2 SYDVKM. The CDR3 protein is CASSNEWGNQPQHF. In DNA form, the CDR3 reads TGTGCCAGCAGCAATGAGTGGGGGAATCAGCCCCAGCATTTT.

For this clonotype: This may come from a read error, since a much larger clone is one base off. This rearrangement joins TRBV20-1 to TRBJ1-5, with no clear D. Germline lookup yields CDR1 DFQATT and CDR2 SNEGSKA (reference sequence). The CDR3 runs 15 residues. The CDR3 bases are TGCAGTGCTAGAGTCTCATTTAGAAGCAATCAGCCCCATCATTTT. It encodes CSARVSFRSNQPHHF.